Listed below are T cell receptor beta chains from one sample, sequenced in a study of CD8 T cells in Susac syndrome. TCRdb reprocessed the immunoSEQ multiplex PCR reads via MiXCR and lists one record per CDR3 protein. Of approximately 190,000 distinct CDR3 sequences detected, around 96% appear once; the ten largest clones hold approximately 0.097%. The material sequenced was CD4+ T cells from PBMCs. The receptors were gathered from a human donor with multiple sclerosis. Both conserved end residues are part of each CDR3. D genes are given only for firm matches. Rows may omit the clone size; those that give it use once, few, many or a size class.

clone_size j_call d_call v_call cdr3_nt cdr3_aa
. TRBJ1-1 . TRBV24-1 TGTGCCACCAGTGATTTCACTGAAGCTTTCTTT CATSDFTEAFF
. TRBJ2-7 . TRBV27 TGTGCCAGCAGTCTACGACACTCGCTACCGGTGCGCGAGCAGTACTTC CASSLRHSLPVREQYF
once TRBJ2-3 . TRBV14 TGTGCCAGCAGCCAATACCCTAGCACAGATACGCAGTATTTT CASSQYPSTDTQYF
. TRBJ2-7 . TRBV27 TGTGCCAGCACTCCCGCTAGGATAAGGGGTGGCGAGCAGTACTTC CASTPARIRGGEQYF
. TRBJ1-6 TRBD1 TRBV30 TGTGCCTGCCCTACGCGGACAGGCGGCAATTCACCCCTCCACTTT CACPTRTGGNSPLHF
. TRBJ1-2 . TRBV7-2 TGTGCCAGCAGCTTGGCCGATCCTAGAGGCTACACCTTC CASSLADPRGYTF
. TRBJ2-7 TRBD1 TRBV29-1 TGCAGCGTCCTCTTGACAGGGTACGAGCAGTACTTC CSVLLTGYEQYF
. TRBJ2-3 . TRBV29-1 TGCAGCGTGGACTTCAGAAGCACAGATACGCAGTATTTT CSVDFRSTDTQYF
. TRBJ2-7 . TRBV12-3/TRBV12-4 TGTGCCAGCAGTTTCGACCGTAAGCAGTACTTC CASSFDRKQYF
. TRBJ1-2 . TRBV7-9 TGTGCCAGCAGCTTAGTAGAGGGGGCTAACTATGGCTACACCTTC CASSLVEGANYGYTF
. TRBJ1-2 . TRBV12-3/TRBV12-4 TGTGCCAGCAAAGTTAGAAACGGCTACACCTTC CASKVRNGYTF
. TRBJ2-3 TRBD2 TRBV12-3/TRBV12-4 TGTGCCAGCAGTTCGCTAGCGGGAAAGGGCACAGATACGCAGTATTTT CASSSLAGKGTDTQYF
. TRBJ2-7 TRBD2 TRBV20-1 TGCAGTGCTAGAGTGGGGACTAGCGCCTACGAGCAGTACTTC CSARVGTSAYEQYF
. TRBJ2-3 TRBD2 TRBV3-1 TGTGCCAGCAGCCGTACTAGCGGGGCTACAGATACGCAGTATTTT CASSRTSGATDTQYF
. TRBJ1-1 . TRBV12-3/TRBV12-4 TGTGCCAGCAGGGAAGCAGACACTGAAGCTTTCTTT CASREADTEAFF
. TRBJ2-1 TRBD2 TRBV19 TGTGCCACCTCGGGGGGGGAGAGCTCCTACAATGAGCAGTTCTTC CATSGGESSYNEQFF
. TRBJ1-2 . TRBV30 TGTGCCCTGACAAATCGGTATGGCTACACCTTC CALTNRYGYTF
. TRBJ2-7 . TRBV12-3/TRBV12-4 TGTGCCAGCAGTCCTTCGGGGCGTTACGAGCAGTACTTC CASSPSGRYEQYF
. TRBJ2-3 TRBD2 TRBV29-1 TGCAGCGTTGGAGTAGCGGGGGTCACAGATACGCAGTATTTT CSVGVAGVTDTQYF
. TRBJ1-1 TRBD1 TRBV20-1 TGCAGTGCTAGGACAAGGACAGGAGCTTTCTTT CSARTRTGAFF
. TRBJ2-1 TRBD1 TRBV2 TGTGCCAGCAGTAGAGGTGGGACAGGGGTAGATGAGCAGTTCTTC CASSRGGTGVDEQFF
. TRBJ1-1 . TRBV29-1 TGCAGCGTTGGTTACGGACCATTGAACACTGAAGCTTTCTTT CSVGYGPLNTEAFF